This TCR beta chain was recovered during a study of blood T cell repertoires in COVID-19. This clone was recorded a few times. Clones were sequenced by immunoSEQ multiplex PCR, and TCRdb holds only the in-frame ones, with some missing. The table lists under 150,000 clones, roughly three quarters of them singletons. The germline CDR1 and CDR2 sequences are LGHDT and YNNKEL (reference sequence). J was trimmed by 6 bases and V by 1 base; bases with no gene match: 14. The CDR3 length is 17 residues. The receptor comes from a man aged 55-75 years with acute or convalescent COVID-19. The chain employs TRBV3-1 (or the pseudogene TRBV3-2) and TRBJ1-1, with 7 bases matching TRBD1. Sequencing input: peripheral blood. The CDR3: CASSQGLRQGTFSEAFF. CDR3 nucleotides: TGTGCCAGCAGCCAAGGACTCCGACAGGGAACTTTTTCTGAAGCTTTCTTT.